The 14 T cell receptor beta chains given below trace back to one sample, sequenced in a study of T cell repertoires in cytomegalovirus infection. Each CDR3 protein gets one entry after TCRdb re-called the reads with MiXCR. Seen here are about 80,000 distinct CDR3 sequences, about 4% observed once, and the top ten hold 3.5% to 6%. Sequencing used PBMCs. The receptors were sampled from a human donor in good health (CMV status not recorded). Some clones in this sample may be carry-over from other donors' samples.

This clonotype was detected many times. The rearrangement uses TRBV24-1 and TRBJ2-3, with D perhaps matching TRBD1 (6 bases). Germline assignment: CDR1 KGHDR and CDR2 SFDVKD. Trimming left V 0 bases short and J 4 bases short, with 13 bases between. The CDR3 contains 16 residues. The CDR3 sequence: CATSDLHQGSPDTQYF. In nucleotides, the CDR3 is TGTGCCACCAGTGATTTGCACCAGGGGAGTCCAGATACGCAGTATTTT.

This chain uses TRBV4-1 with TRBJ1-3, with 9 bases lining up with TRBD1. J gave up 0 bases and V 0 bases, and 15 bases lay outside the gene matches. The CDR3 sequence is 21 residues long. In germline, CDR1 is MGHRA, CDR2 YSYEKL. The DNA for the CDR3 is TGCGCCAGCAGCCAAGATCTGCCGGGACAGGGCAACCTTTTCTCTGGAAACACCATATATTTT. It is translated as CASSQDLPGQGNLFSGNTIYF.

Ten or more counts support this clonotype. This sequence joins TRBV27 and TRBJ1-1; TRBD1 aligns across 9 bases. The CDR3 consists of 17 residues. Germline assignment: CDR1 MNHEY and CDR2 SMNVEV (reference sequence). With V trimmed by 7 bases and J by 3 bases, 15 bases remained unmatched. Here the CDR3 reads CASTRRMTGGADTEAFF. The CDR3 DNA sequence: TGTGCCAGCACCCGACGAATGACAGGGGGTGCTGACACTGAAGCTTTCTTT.

This clonotype came up many times. This chain connects TRBV2 to TRBJ2-1, with D perhaps TRBD1 or TRBD2 (5 bases each). The V end lost 8 bases, the J end lost 12 bases, and 20 bases lay between the germline ends. This CDR3 is 13 amino acids long. From germline, CDR1 is SNHLY and CDR2 FYNNEI. The CDR3 protein is CASASFQGVVQFF. The CDR3 region has the DNA TGTGCCAGCGCCAGCTTCCAGGGAGTTGTGCAGTTCTTC.

This clonotype came up many times. V and J are TRBV6-5 and TRBJ1-1; no clear D. V lost 2 bases and J 1 base, leaving 8 bases between the germline ends. The CDR3 is made up of 14 amino acids. In germline, CDR1 is MNHEY, CDR2 SVGAGI. The CDR3 DNA sequence: TGTGCCAGCAGTTACGTCAGAGGGAACACTGAAGCTTTCTTT. Encoded protein: CASSYVRGNTEAFF.

This clonotype appeared many times. The V and J genes are TRBV6-1 and TRBJ2-5; D remains unclear. The CDR3 runs 11 residues. Germline CDR1 MNHNS, CDR2 SASEGT. The V end was cut by 10 bases, the J end by 1 base, with 7 bases between. The CDR3 nucleotides are TGTGCCATACGACCCCAAGAGACCCAGTACTTC. Translation gives CAIRPQETQYF.

This clonotype was found many times. CDR3 amino acids: CASSLSRDNQPQHF. In nucleotides, the CDR3 is TGTGCCAGCAGCTTAAGCAGGGATAATCAGCCCCAGCATTTT. V is TRBV7-6 and J is TRBJ1-5; D is possibly TRBD1 (5 bases). V dropped 2 bases and J dropped 4 bases, with 9 bases sitting between them. The germline gives CDR1 SGHVS, CDR2 FNYEAQ. The CDR3 runs to 14 residues.

This clonotype was counted ten times or more. The chain uses TRBV5-1 and TRBJ2-5, with 7 bases fitting TRBD2. The length of the CDR3 is 14 residues. The J segment lost 4 bases and the V segment lost 0 bases, leaving 3 bases of the junction unmatched. Per germline, CDR1 SGHRS and CDR2 YFSETQ. CDR3 DNA: TGCGCCAGCAGCTTGGTTGGGGGGGGAGAGACCCAGTACTTC. Protein product: CASSLVGGGETQYF.

This clonotype occurred many times. The chain recombines TRBV10-3 with TRBJ2-3, with D possibly TRBD2 on 6 matching bases. V was trimmed by 7 bases and J by 1 base, leaving 12 bases between them. There are 14 residues in the CDR3. Per the germline V gene, CDR1 is ENHRY and CDR2 is SYGVKD. The CDR3 here is CAIMTSLGTDTQYF. As DNA, the CDR3 is TGTGCCATCATGACTAGTTTGGGCACAGATACGCAGTATTTT.

This clonotype was seen repeatedly, ten times or more. J is TRBJ2-7 and V is TRBV7-2; D might be TRBD2 (6 bases). CDR1 and CDR2 from the germline V gene are SGHTA and FQGNSA. The V end was cut by 4 bases, the J end by 1 base, with 17 bases between. The length of the CDR3 is 16 residues. CDR3 amino acids: CASSSPLLRGSYEQYF. CDR3 nucleotides: TGTGCCAGCAGCTCCCCCCTTCTGCGGGGTTCCTACGAGCAGTACTTC.

This clonotype was counted ten times or more. The chain combines TRBV28 with TRBJ2-5; 10 nucleotides align to TRBD2. Germline CDR1 is MDHEN and CDR2 is SYDVKM. V trimming: 5 bases; J trimming: 7 bases; junction bases outside the gene matches: 10. This CDR3 contains 15 residues. The CDR3 protein is CASSPRLAGGWTQYF. The CDR3 region has the DNA TGTGCCAGCAGTCCCCGACTAGCGGGTGGGTGGACCCAGTACTTC.

The sample holds many counts of this clonotype. V usage is TRBV7-7 and J usage is TRBJ1-6; 7 bases are shared with TRBD1. CDR3 length equals 14 residues. The germline gives CDR1 SSHAT, CDR2 FNYEAQ (reference sequence). CDR3 amino acids: CARLGQILNSPLHF. The CDR3 coding sequence is TGTGCTAGGTTGGGACAGATACTTAATTCACCCCTCCACTTT.

The table lists this clonotype with many counts. The chain recombines TRBV7-2 with TRBJ2-2; D ambiguous. The length of the CDR3 is 13 residues. Germline lookup yields CDR1 SGHTA and CDR2 FQGNSA. Trimming took 5 bases from V and 4 from J, leaving 8 bases between them. The DNA of the CDR3 is TGTGCCAGCAGCCCCGGTGGCACCGGGGAGCTGTTTTTT. It codes for CASSPGGTGELFF.

This clonotype was seen repeatedly, ten times or more. The chain carries TRBV4-1 and TRBJ2-1, with TRBD1 identical over 11 bases. J gave up 9 bases and V 1 base, and 2 bases lay outside the gene matches. Germline loops: CDR1 MGHRA, CDR2 YSYEKL. The length of the CDR3 is 14 residues. CDR3 coding DNA: TGCGCCAGCAGCCAAGGGACAGGGGGCCGTGAGCAGTTCTTC. Protein: CASSQGTGGREQFF.